This T cell receptor beta chain stems from a study of T-cell memory formation after mild COVID-19. The ends were cut back, 3 bases at V and 4 bases at J, with 13 bases in the middle. CDR3 size: 15 residues. The germline gives CDR1 LGHDT, CDR2 YNNKEL (reference sequence). Constant-segment primers were used for 5'RACE, and the resulting TCR alpha and TCR beta cDNA libraries carried sample barcodes and UMIs. MiXCR, run by TCRdb on the 5' RACE reads, gives a single entry per CDR3 protein. The table includes approximately 12,000 distinct CDR3 sequences, about 14% detected once. Study-wide results and limits: Clones that contracted from day 15 to 85 were balanced CD4/CD8, while later expanders leaned CD4+. Whether second-wave clones peaking at day 37 were SARS-CoV-2 specific went unconfirmed.

In this sample, this clonotype turned up many times. Its antigen remains unidentified. The chain is built from TRBV3-1 and TRBJ2-1, with D perhaps matching TRBD1 (6 bases). The clonotype was recovered from a young man who had mild COVID-19 (a few samples of this study predate the infection). Cell type and time point are not known. The sequenced sample consisted of PBMCs or a T cell subset sorted from them (not recorded which). The CDR3 reads CASSHTGQIYNEQFF. CDR3 DNA: TGTGCCAGCAGCCACACCGGACAGATATACAATGAGCAGTTCTTC.